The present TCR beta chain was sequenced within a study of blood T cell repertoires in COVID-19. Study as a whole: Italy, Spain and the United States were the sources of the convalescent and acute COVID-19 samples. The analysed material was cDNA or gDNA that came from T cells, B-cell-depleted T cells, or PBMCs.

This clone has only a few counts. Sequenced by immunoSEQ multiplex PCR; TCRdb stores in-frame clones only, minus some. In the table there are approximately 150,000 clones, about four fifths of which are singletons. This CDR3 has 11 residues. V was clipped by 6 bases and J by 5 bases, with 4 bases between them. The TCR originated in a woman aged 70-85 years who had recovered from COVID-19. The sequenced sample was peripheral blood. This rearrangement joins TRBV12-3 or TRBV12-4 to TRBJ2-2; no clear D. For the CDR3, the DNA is TGTGCCAGCAGGGAGACCGGGGAGCTGTTTTTT. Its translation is CASRETGELFF.